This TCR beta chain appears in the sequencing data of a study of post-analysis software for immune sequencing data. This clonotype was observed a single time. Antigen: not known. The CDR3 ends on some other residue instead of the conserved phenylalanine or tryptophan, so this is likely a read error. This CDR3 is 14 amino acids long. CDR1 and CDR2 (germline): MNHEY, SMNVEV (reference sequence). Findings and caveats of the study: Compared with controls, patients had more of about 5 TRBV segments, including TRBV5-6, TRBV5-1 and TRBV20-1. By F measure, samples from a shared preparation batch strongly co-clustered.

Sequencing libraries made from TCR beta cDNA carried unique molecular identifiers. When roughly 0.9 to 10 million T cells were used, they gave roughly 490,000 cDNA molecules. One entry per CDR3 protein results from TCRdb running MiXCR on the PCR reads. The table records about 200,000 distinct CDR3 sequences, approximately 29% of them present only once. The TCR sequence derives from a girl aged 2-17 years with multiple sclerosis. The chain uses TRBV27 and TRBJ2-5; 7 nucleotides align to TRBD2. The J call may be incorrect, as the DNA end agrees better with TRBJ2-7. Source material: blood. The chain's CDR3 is CASSPMTGGGEQYC. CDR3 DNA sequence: TGTGCCAGCAGTCCCATGACGGGAGGAGGCGAGCAGTACTGC.